This TCR beta chain is drawn from a study of blood T cell repertoires in COVID-19. Study details: PBMCs, B-cell-depleted T cells, or T cells were the source of the cDNA or gDNA that made up the material.

V dropped 8 bases and J dropped 0; count of bases not matched to a gene: 3. The CDR3 length is 14 residues. Per germline, CDR1 SGHRS and CDR2 YFSETQ. Per the study methods: Quantification of nucleated cells was approximated via reference gene primer amplification. The method was immunoSEQ multiplex PCR; TCRdb's version includes in-frame clones alone and lacks a portion of them. The DNA was the basis for D and trimming; V, J and clone size are from that table. Of over 250,000 clones in the sample, 70% to 90% are singletons; the top ten hold under 0.95%. The sequencing input was peripheral blood. This TCR came from a woman between 25 and 40 years old with acute or convalescent COVID-19. The chain has TRBV5-1 and TRBJ2-7, with TRBD2 identical over 12 bases. CDR3 nucleotide sequence: TGCGCCAGTCGGACTAGCGGGGCCTCCTACGAGCAGTACTTC. Translating gives CASRTSGASYEQYF.